One sample yielded the 9 T cell receptor beta chains listed below, sequenced in a study of blood T cells in healthy people across ages. The authors ran a second PCR of roughly 6 to 12 cycles using a sample-barcoded 5' primer and a J-beta primer mix. TCRdb ran MiXCR on the 5' RACE reads and lists one entry per CDR3 protein. The profile covers approximately 850,000 distinct CDR3 sequences, with under 45% appearing a single time and around 21% taken by the ten largest. Sequencing was done on a sample of blood. These receptors were collected from a man aged 55 to 70 in good health.

This chain links TRBV9 with TRBJ2-3; 7 nucleotides align to TRBD1. Losses at the gene ends were 3 bases for V and 1 base for J; bases not matched to a gene: 5. The CDR3 spans 15 residues. Germline assignment: CDR1 SGDLS and CDR2 YYNGEE. The CDR3 reads CASSEDRVGTDTQYF. In nucleotides, the CDR3 is TGTGCCAGCAGCGAAGACAGGGTGGGCACAGATACGCAGTATTTT.

This chain joins TRBV24-1 and TRBJ1-2; possible D gene TRBD1, 5 bases. V lost 7 bases and J 8 bases, leaving 13 bases between the germline ends. Germline CDR1 and CDR2: KGHDR and SFDVKD. This CDR3 region has 12 residues. CDR3 sequence: CATSDGAKGYTF. The CDR3 DNA sequence: TGTGCCACCAGCGACGGGGCGAAAGGCTACACCTTC.

The V gene is TRBV6-5, the J gene TRBJ1-5; a weak D match, TRBD1 (5 bases). Germline CDR1 reads MNHEY; CDR2 reads SVGAGI. The CDR3 has 18 amino acids. Between the trimmed V and J ends, which lost 0 bases and 2 bases, there was a span of 17 bases. The CDR3, as DNA: TGTGCCAGCAGTTACTCGAATTTGGGAGGGGCGGGCAATCAGCCCCAGCATTTT. It codes for CASSYSNLGGAGNQPQHF.

The chain has TRBV7-9 and TRBJ2-5, with 10 positions matching TRBD1. The ends lost 5 bases at V and 5 bases at J; junction bases unmatched: 5. Germline V gene lookup returns CDR1 SEHNR and CDR2 FQNEAQ (reference sequence). This CDR3 contains 14 residues. DNA of the CDR3: TGTGCCAGCAGCAACGACAGGGGGCCGGAGACCCAGTACTTC. This codes for CASSNDRGPETQYF. Supplemented by reference TRBV7-9 and TRBJ2-5, the full variable domain reads DTGVSQNPRHKITKRGQNVTFRCDPISEHNRLYWYRQTLGQGPEFLTYFQNEAQLEKSRLLSDRFSAERPKGSFSTLEIQRTEQGDSAMYLCASSNDRGPETQYFGPGTRLLVL.

This sequence joins TRBV2 and TRBJ2-1, with a possible D match to TRBD2 (5 bases). V shed 8 bases and J shed 0 bases, with 14 bases lying between them. The CDR3 contains 15 residues. The germline V gene has CDR1 SNHLY and CDR2 FYNNEI. The CDR3 protein is CASREGGSSYNEQFF. The CDR3 DNA sequence: TGTGCCAGCCGAGAGGGCGGAAGCTCCTACAATGAGCAGTTCTTC.

Comment on this clonotype: An end of the junction differs from the germline gene, which may be a read error. V and J are TRBV29-1 and TRBJ1-3; D call uncertain. Germline V lookup: CDR1 SQVTM, CDR2 ANQGSEA. The CDR3 extends over 13 amino acids. CDR3 protein: CSVETPSGNAIYF. For the CDR3, the DNA is TGCAGCGTTGAGACCCCGTCTGGAAACGCCATATATTTT.

As to this clonotype: The junction departs from germline at one end; a sequencing error may be responsible. The V gene is TRBV20-1, the J gene TRBJ2-4; TRBD2 aligns across 14 bases. CDR1 is DFQATT, CDR2 SNEGSKA, per germline (reference sequence). This CDR3 region has 14 residues. Here the CDR3 DNA reads TGCAGTGCGGGGACTAGCGGGGGTGAGAACATTCGGTACTTC. It translates to CSAGTSGGENIRYF.

This sequence joins TRBV6-1 and TRBJ1-5; D gene uncertain. CDR3 length: 15 residues. V lost 8 bases and J 3 bases, leaving 17 bases between the germline ends. The V gene's germline CDR1 is MNHNS and CDR2 SASEGT. The CDR3 sequence: CASLKGMGFNQPQHF. The DNA of the CDR3 is TGTGCCAGCCTGAAAGGCATGGGTTTCAATCAGCCCCAGCATTTT.

In its sample, this clonotype was seen once. This chain links TRBV6-1 with TRBJ1-5; 8 bases align to TRBD1. Germline trimming cut 7 bases from V and 7 bases from J; bases unmatched to any gene: 6. Looked up from germline, CDR1 is MNHNS and CDR2 is SASEGT. The CDR3 covers 13 residues. The DNA of the CDR3 is TGTGCCAGCAAAGACAGGGGAGGGCAGCCCCAGCATTTT. It yields the protein CASKDRGGQPQHF.